The 10 T cell receptor beta chains reported below all come from one sample, sequenced in a study of identical twins' blood T cells. From the 5' RACE reads, TCRdb called clonotypes with MiXCR, one entry per CDR3 protein. Counted here are roughly 340,000 distinct CDR3 sequences, roughly 28% occurring once; the ten biggest clones make up 6.1%. Sequenced sample: PBMCs. These receptors were collected from a woman aged 18 to 49 in good health.

This clonotype showed up just a few times. V usage is TRBV2 and J usage is TRBJ2-2; D perhaps matches TRBD1 (5 bases). The CDR3 consists of 16 residues. V shed 6 bases and J shed 0 bases, with 14 bases lying between them. The germline V gene encodes CDR1 SNHLY and CDR2 FYNNEI. The CDR3 region is CASSRRRGSNTGELFF. The CDR3 DNA is TGTGCCAGCAGCCGACGAAGGGGCTCGAACACCGGGGAGCTGTTTTTT.

There are many counts of this clonotype. The chain recombines TRBV20-1 with TRBJ1-4; D is uncertain. Germline V gene lookup returns CDR1 DFQATT and CDR2 SNEGSKA (reference sequence). V was cut by 1 base and J by 0 bases, with 6 bases left in between. CDR3 length: 14 amino acids. Here the CDR3 DNA reads TGCAGTGCTAGAGCGGGTGCAACTAATGAAAAACTGTTTTTT. The encoded protein is CSARAGATNEKLFF.

The V call is TRBV9, the J call TRBJ2-1; 14 positions agree with TRBD2. CDR3 length: 17 amino acids. Germline CDR1 is SGDLS and CDR2 is YYNGEE. The V and J ends lost 3 bases and 10 bases, in that order; junction bases with no gene match: 12. The chain's CDR3 is CASSGGGTSGRAGEQFF. The CDR3 bases are TGTGCCAGCAGCGGGGGGGGGACTAGCGGGAGAGCAGGAGAGCAGTTCTTC.

This clonotype was detected only a few times. The chain recombines TRBV5-1 with TRBJ1-4; TRBD1 might be the D (6 bases). Germline assignment: CDR1 SGHRS and CDR2 YFSETQ. The CDR3 runs to 12 residues. V lost 6 bases and J 8 bases, leaving 11 bases between the germline ends. The CDR3 DNA is TGCGCCAGCAACCCCCAGGGGGAAAAACTGTTTTTT. Its translation: CASNPQGEKLFF.

The genes are TRBV10-3 and TRBJ2-1; D remains unclear. This CDR3 comprises 14 residues. CDR1 and CDR2 from the germline V gene are ENHRY and SYGVKD. V lost 3 bases and J 2 bases, leaving 8 bases between the germline ends. The CDR3: CAISDISTYNEQFF. The CDR3 DNA is TGTGCCATCAGTGATATAAGTACCTACAATGAGCAGTTCTTC.

This chain links TRBV20-1 with TRBJ1-2; the match to TRBD1 covers 9 bases. Per germline, CDR1 DFQATT and CDR2 SNEGSKA (reference sequence). This CDR3 spans 15 amino acids. The trim removed 0 bases at V and 2 bases at J, leaving 4 bases unmatched. The CDR3 nucleotides are TGCAGTGCTAGAGATTTTACAGGGGGCAACTATGGCTACACCTTC. Translation: CSARDFTGGNYGYTF.

In the case of this clonotype: It differs at one base from a far larger clone, so likely a read error. The chain links TRBV7-2 to TRBJ2-3; D may be TRBD2 (5 bases). Trimming stripped 5 bases from V and 8 bases from J, with 8 bases between. This CDR3 comprises 11 residues. Germline CDR1 reads SGHTA; CDR2 reads FQGNSA. The CDR3 sequence is CASSQGGTQYF. The CDR3 nucleotides are TGTGCCAGCAGCCAAGGAGGTACGCAGTATTTT. Variable domain in full (rest from reference TRBV7-2 and TRBJ2-3): GAGVSQSPSNKVTEKGKDVELRCDPISGHTALYWYRQSLGQGLEFLIYFQGNSAPDKSGLPSDRFSAERTGGSVSTLTIQRTQQEDSAVYLCASSQGGTQYFGPGTRLTVL.

At least ten counts were recorded for this clonotype. This chain joins TRBV25-1 and TRBJ2-1; weak D call: TRBD1 (5 bases). Per germline, CDR1 MGHDK and CDR2 SYGVNS. V gave up 5 bases and J gave up 8 bases, with 7 bases separating them. The CDR3 totals 11 residues. In DNA form, the CDR3 reads TGTGCCAGCAGTCTAGGGGATGAGCAGTTCTTC. Amino acid sequence: CASSLGDEQFF.

V usage is TRBV5-5 and J usage is TRBJ1-5; D perhaps matches TRBD1 (6 bases). CDR3 length: 15 amino acids. The V end lost 4 bases, the J end lost 1 base, and 12 bases lay between the germline ends. The germline CDR1 and CDR2 sequences are SGHKS and YYEKEE (reference sequence). The CDR3 is CASSKGQLSNQPQHF. The DNA of the CDR3 is TGTGCCAGCAGCAAAGGACAGTTAAGCAATCAGCCCCAGCATTTT.

In its sample, this clonotype was seen a few times. The V call is TRBV5-1, the J call TRBJ2-4, with D uncertain. V lost 2 bases and J lost 12, with 12 bases in between. The CDR3 runs 12 residues. Germline assignment: CDR1 SGHRS and CDR2 YFSETQ. The DNA of the CDR3 is TGCGCCAGCAGCTTTTCAGGAGACACTCAGTACTTC. It translates to CASSFSGDTQYF.